This T cell receptor beta chain was recorded in a study of shared clonotypes between healthy human individuals. Points from the study as a whole: Sampling involved blood alone; tissue repertoires likely differ. Of the naive CD4 clonotypes, roughly 5.2% were shared across several donors.

Germline V gene sequence: CDR1 ENHRY, CDR2 SYGVKD. V dropped 6 bases and J dropped 3 bases, with 12 bases sitting between them. This CDR3 is 13 amino acids long. With respect to this clone: Its matching antigen is unknown.

Subsets obtained from CD4+ cells comprised CD45RA+ naive and CD45RA-negative memory cells. Libraries were prepared by immunoSEQ multiplex PCR; TCRdb keeps only in-frame clonotypes and omits some of them. This table holds about 1.5 million clones, approximately 97% found once. Sample: naive CD4+ T cells sorted from blood. Subset reported: CD45RA+ positively selected. This receptor was identified in a man aged 25-45 years in good health. V is TRBV10-3 and J is TRBJ2-7; either TRBD1 or TRBD2 may fit D (5 bases each). As DNA, the CDR3 is TGTGCCATCAGCCGGGACCGACTCTACGAGCAGTACTTC. Protein: CAISRDRLYEQYF.